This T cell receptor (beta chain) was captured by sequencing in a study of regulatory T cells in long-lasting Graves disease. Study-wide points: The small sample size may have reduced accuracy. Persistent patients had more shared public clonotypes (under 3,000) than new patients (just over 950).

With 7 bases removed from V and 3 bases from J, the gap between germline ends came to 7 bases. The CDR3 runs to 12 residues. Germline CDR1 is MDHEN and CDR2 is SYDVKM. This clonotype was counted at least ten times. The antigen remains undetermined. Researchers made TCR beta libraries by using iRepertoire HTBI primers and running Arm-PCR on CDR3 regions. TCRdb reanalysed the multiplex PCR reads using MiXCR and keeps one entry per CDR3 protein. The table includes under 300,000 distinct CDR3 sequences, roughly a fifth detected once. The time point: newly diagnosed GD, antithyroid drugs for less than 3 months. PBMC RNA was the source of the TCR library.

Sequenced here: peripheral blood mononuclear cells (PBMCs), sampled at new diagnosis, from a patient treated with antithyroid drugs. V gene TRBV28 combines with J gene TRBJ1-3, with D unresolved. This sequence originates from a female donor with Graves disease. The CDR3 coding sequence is TGTGCCAGCATTTCCGATGGAAACACCATATATTTT. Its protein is CASISDGNTIYF.